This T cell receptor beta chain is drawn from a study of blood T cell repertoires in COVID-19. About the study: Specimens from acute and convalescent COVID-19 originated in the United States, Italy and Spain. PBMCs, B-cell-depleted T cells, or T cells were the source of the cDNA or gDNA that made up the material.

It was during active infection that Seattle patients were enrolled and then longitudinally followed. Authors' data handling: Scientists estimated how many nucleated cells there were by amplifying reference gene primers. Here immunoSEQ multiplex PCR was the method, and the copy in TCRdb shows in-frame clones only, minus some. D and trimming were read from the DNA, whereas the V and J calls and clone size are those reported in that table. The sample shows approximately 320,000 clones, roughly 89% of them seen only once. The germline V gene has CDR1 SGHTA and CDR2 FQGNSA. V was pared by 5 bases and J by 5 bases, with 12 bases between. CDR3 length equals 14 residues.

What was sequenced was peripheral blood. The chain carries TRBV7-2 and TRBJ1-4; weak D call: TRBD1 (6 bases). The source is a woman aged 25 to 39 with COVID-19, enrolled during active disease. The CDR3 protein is CASSLRTENEKLFF. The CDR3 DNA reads TGTGCCAGCAGCCTCAGGACAGAAAATGAAAAACTGTTTTTT.